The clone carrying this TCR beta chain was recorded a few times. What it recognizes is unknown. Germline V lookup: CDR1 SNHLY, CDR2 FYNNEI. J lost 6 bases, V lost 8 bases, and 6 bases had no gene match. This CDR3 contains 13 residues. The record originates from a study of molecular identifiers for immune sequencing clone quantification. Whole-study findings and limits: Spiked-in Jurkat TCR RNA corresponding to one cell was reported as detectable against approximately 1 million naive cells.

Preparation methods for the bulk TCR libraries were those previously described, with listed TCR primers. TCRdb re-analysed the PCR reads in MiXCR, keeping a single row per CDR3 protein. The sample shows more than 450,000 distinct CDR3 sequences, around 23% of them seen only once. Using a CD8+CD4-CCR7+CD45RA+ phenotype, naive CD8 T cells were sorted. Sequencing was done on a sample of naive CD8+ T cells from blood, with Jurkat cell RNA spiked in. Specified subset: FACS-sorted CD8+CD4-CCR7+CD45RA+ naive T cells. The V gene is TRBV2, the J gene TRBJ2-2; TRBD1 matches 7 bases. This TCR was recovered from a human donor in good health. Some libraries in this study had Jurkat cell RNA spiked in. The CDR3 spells CASGPQGSGELFF. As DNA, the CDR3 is TGTGCCAGCGGACCACAGGGGTCCGGGGAGCTGTTTTTT.